The 18 T cell receptor beta chains below all came from one sample that was sequenced in a study of cytomegalovirus exposure and HLA in healthy donors. The method was immunoSEQ multiplex PCR; TCRdb's version includes in-frame clones alone and lacks a portion of them. Here the sample spans around 150,000 clones, about 95% being singletons. Material for sequencing was PBMCs. All receptors come from a woman younger than 35 in good health and CMV-seronegative.

The chain couples TRBV4-3 to TRBJ2-1, with TRBD1 matching 10 bases. This CDR3 is built from 15 residues. The germline V gene has CDR1 LGHNA and CDR2 YSLEER. Unmatched junction bases numbered 7, after V lost 5 bases and J lost 6 bases. DNA for the CDR3: TGCGCCAGCAGCTCTGACAGGGGGCGTCGCAATGAGCAGTTCTTC. It specifies CASSSDRGRRNEQFF.

The CDR3 nucleotides read TGCGCCAGCAGCTTGGGGTTGGACAAGCAAGAGACCCAGTACTTC. This translates into CASSLGLDKQETQYF. The V and J genes are TRBV5-1 and TRBJ2-5; possibly TRBD1 for D (5 bases). The CDR3 loop spans 15 amino acids. V was cut by 0 bases and J by 2 bases, with 11 bases left in between. Germline CDR1 and CDR2: SGHRS and YFSETQ.

This chain connects TRBV11-2 to TRBJ2-7; 13 nucleotides agree with TRBD2. The V segment lost 4 bases and the J segment 4 bases; nucleotides outside the gene matches: 7. The CDR3 is 16 amino acids. Germline CDR1 reads SGHAT; CDR2 reads FQNNGV. CDR3 region: CASSSTTSGGAYEQYF. The CDR3 DNA reads as TGTGCCAGCAGCTCGACCACTAGCGGGGGGGCTTACGAGCAGTACTTC.

The chain is built from TRBV7-8 and TRBJ1-4, with TRBD1 identical over 7 bases. The trim removed 6 bases at V and 8 bases at J, leaving 15 bases unmatched. The CDR3 spans 16 residues. Germline CDR1 is SGHVS and CDR2 is FQNEAQ. CDR3 nucleotides: TGTGCCAGCAGTACCCGACGCAGGGGGAACTACGAAAAACTGTTTTTT. It is translated as CASSTRRRGNYEKLFF.

The chain joins TRBV10-2 to TRBJ2-1; D remains unclear. CDR3 length: 13 residues. The V end lost 3 bases, the J end lost 7 bases, and 10 bases lay between the germline ends. Germline V lookup: CDR1 WSHSY, CDR2 SAAADI. The CDR3 DNA sequence: TGCGCCAGCAGTGATGGCTTGTGGAATGAGCAGTTCTTC. Translated: CASSDGLWNEQFF.

The CDR3 spells CASSHGQLTGELFF. In DNA, the CDR3 is TGTGCCAGCAGTCACGGACAGCTCACCGGGGAGCTGTTTTTT. The J gene is TRBJ2-2, the V gene TRBV6-6; TRBD1 is a possible D gene (6 bases). The germline V gene encodes CDR1 MNHNY and CDR2 SVGAGI (reference sequence). V lost 5 bases and J lost 4, with 11 bases in between. The CDR3 totals 14 residues.

The chain uses TRBV10-3 and TRBJ2-7; D call uncertain. Germline CDR1 is ENHRY and CDR2 is SYGVKD. V dropped 2 bases and J dropped 2 bases, with 10 bases sitting between them. The length of the CDR3 is 14 residues. Here the CDR3 reads CAISEPLRPYEQYF. Written as DNA, the CDR3 is TGTGCCATCAGTGAGCCCCTGCGCCCCTACGAGCAGTACTTC.

This rearrangement joins TRBV10-3 to TRBJ1-1; 8 bases align to TRBD1. CDR3 length: 15 amino acids. Per germline, CDR1 ENHRY and CDR2 SYGVKD. Trimming cost V 2 bases and J 5 bases; bases outside gene matches: 7. The DNA of the CDR3 is TGTGCCATCAGTGAGCCGACAGGGGTGGGTACTGAAGCTTTCTTT. This gives the protein CAISEPTGVGTEAFF.

This clone was detected only once. The chain couples TRBV5-6 to TRBJ1-1, with 7 bases that match TRBD1. The CDR3 contains 14 residues. V trimming: 4 bases; J trimming: 7 bases; junction bases outside the gene matches: 10. The germline V gene has CDR1 SGHDT and CDR2 YYEEEE. CDR3 sequence: CASSTTGVLNEAFF. CDR3 nucleotide sequence: TGTGCCAGCAGCACCACAGGGGTTTTGAATGAAGCTTTCTTT. Together with reference TRBV5-6 and TRBJ1-1, the CDR3 gives the full variable domain: DAGVTQSPTHLIKTRGQQVTLRCSPKSGHDTVSWYQQALGQGPQFIFQYYEEEERQRGNFPDRFSGHQFPNYSSELNVNALLLGDSALYLCASSTTGVLNEAFFGQGTRLTVV.

The rearrangement links TRBV2 to TRBJ2-1; 10 bases agree with TRBD1. The V and J ends lost 7 bases and 5 bases, in that order; junction bases with no gene match: 8. The CDR3 covers 15 residues. From germline, CDR1 is SNHLY and CDR2 FYNNEI. This chain's CDR3 is CASMVLGQGNNEQFF. For the CDR3, the DNA is TGTGCCAGCATGGTATTGGGACAGGGGAACAATGAGCAGTTCTTC.

This rearrangement joins TRBV29-1 to TRBJ1-2; TRBD1 might be the D (5 bases). Germline V CDR1 and CDR2: SQVTM, ANQGSEA. The germline V and J ends were trimmed by 4 bases and 2 bases, with 17 bases remaining between them. CDR3 length equals 15 residues. CDR3 nucleotides: TGCAGCGTTGGAGGGGAGGGGATTGGGAACTATGGCTACACCTTC. Encoded protein: CSVGGEGIGNYGYTF. Supplemented by reference TRBV29-1 and TRBJ1-2, the full variable domain reads SAVISQKPSRDICQRGTSLTIQCQVDSQVTMMFWYRQQPGQSLTLIATANQGSEATYESGFVIDKFPISRPNLTFSTLTVSNMSPEDSSIYLCSVGGEGIGNYGYTFGSGTRLTVV.

The CDR3 DNA reads TGTGCCAGCAGCCCGACAGGGCCATCGACAGATACGCAGTATTTT. Its translation is CASSPTGPSTDTQYF. This sequence joins TRBV5-6 and TRBJ2-3; 7 bases map to TRBD1. The CDR3 totals 15 residues. The ends lost 4 bases at V and 3 bases at J; junction bases unmatched: 8. CDR1 and CDR2 from the germline V gene are SGHDT and YYEEEE.

The genes are TRBV5-1 and TRBJ2-2; possible D gene TRBD2, 5 bases. Germline CDR1 is SGHRS and CDR2 is YFSETQ. The CDR3 contains 16 residues. Trimming cost V 2 bases and J 6 bases, with 17 bases left between them. The CDR3 DNA is TGCGCCAGCAGCTTCTTCCCCGGGGTCTCGGCCGGGGAGCTGTTTTTT. Its translation: CASSFFPGVSAGELFF.

The chain links TRBV5-1 to TRBJ2-1, with 7 bases fitting TRBD1. The CDR3 totals 15 residues. The germline V gene has CDR1 SGHRS and CDR2 YFSETQ. J was trimmed by 7 bases and V by 1 base; bases with no gene match: 8. The CDR3 DNA reads as TGCGCCAGCAGCTTGTTGACAGGGACAAGTAATGAGCAGTTCTTC. Its protein is CASSLLTGTSNEQFF.

This chain connects TRBV7-9 to TRBJ2-7, with D possibly matching TRBD2 (6 bases). Between the trimmed V and J ends, which lost 5 bases and 1 base, there was a span of 12 bases. The CDR3 is 14 amino acids. CDR1 is SEHNR, CDR2 FQNEAQ, per germline (reference sequence). As DNA, the CDR3 is TGTGCCAGCAGCCGAGGGGCGGGGTCCTACGAGCAGTACTTC. Translating gives CASSRGAGSYEQYF. The variable domain in full, completed from reference TRBV7-9 and TRBJ2-7, reads DTGVSQNPRHKITKRGQNVTFRCDPISEHNRLYWYRQTLGQGPEFLTYFQNEAQLEKSRLLSDRFSAERPKGSFSTLEIQRTEQGDSAMYLCASSRGAGSYEQYFGPGTRLTVT.

The chain employs TRBV5-1 and TRBJ2-3, with 10 bases that match TRBD1. Germline V gene data show CDR1 as SGHRS and CDR2 as YFSETQ. There are 16 residues in the CDR3. J was trimmed by 6 bases and V by 0 bases; bases with no gene match: 7. The CDR3 coding sequence is TGCGCCAGCAGCTTGGAATGGGACAGGGGAGCGGATACGCAGTATTTT. Translation gives CASSLEWDRGADTQYF.

V and J are TRBV19 and TRBJ2-7; 7 nucleotides match TRBD1. The CDR3 contains 15 residues. Germline V lookup: CDR1 LNHDA, CDR2 SQIVND (reference sequence). The J segment lost 2 bases and the V segment lost 0 bases, leaving 4 bases of the junction unmatched. The CDR3 DNA sequence: TGTGCCAGTAGTATAGACAGGACAGGACCCTACGAGCAGTACTTC. Translation gives CASSIDRTGPYEQYF. The full variable domain, with the rest looked up from reference TRBV19 and TRBJ2-7, is DGGITQSPKYLFRKEGQNVTLSCEQNLNHDAMYWYRQDPGQGLRLIYYSQIVNDFQKGDIAEGYSVSREKKESFPLTVTSAQKNPTAFYLCASSIDRTGPYEQYFGPGTRLTVT.

CDR3 DNA sequence: TGTGCCAGCAGTTTCACCGGGGGATTCGGCACCGGGGAGCTGTTTTTT. Protein product: CASSFTGGFGTGELFF. The rearrangement uses TRBV6-4 and TRBJ2-2; tentatively, D is TRBD2 (6 bases). V was trimmed by 5 bases and J by 4 bases, leaving 17 bases between them. Germline values: CDR1 MRHNA, CDR2 SNTAGT. The length of the CDR3 is 16 residues.